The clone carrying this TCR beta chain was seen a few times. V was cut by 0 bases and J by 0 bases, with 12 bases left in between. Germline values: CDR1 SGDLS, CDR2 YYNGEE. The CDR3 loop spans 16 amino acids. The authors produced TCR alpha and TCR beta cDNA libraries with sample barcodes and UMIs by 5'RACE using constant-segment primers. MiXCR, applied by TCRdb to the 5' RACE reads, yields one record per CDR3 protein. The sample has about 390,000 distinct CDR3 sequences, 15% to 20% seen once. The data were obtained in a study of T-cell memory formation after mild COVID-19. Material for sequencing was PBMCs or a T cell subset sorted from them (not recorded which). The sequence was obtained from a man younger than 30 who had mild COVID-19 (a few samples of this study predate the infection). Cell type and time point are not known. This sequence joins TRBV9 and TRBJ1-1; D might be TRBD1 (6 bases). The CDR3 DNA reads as TGTGCCAGCAGCGTAGGAAGCGGGGGGCTGAACACTGAAGCTTTCTTT. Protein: CASSVGSGGLNTEAFF.